This T cell receptor beta chain is drawn from a study of OX40 agonist ivuxolimab in advanced cancers. With regard to this clone: What it binds is unknown.

Anyone with autoimmune disease history or systemic immunosuppression was excluded. Overall study results and limits: The authors did not determine the antigen specificity of the expanded peripheral T cells.

CDR1 and CDR2 from the germline V gene are MNHEY and SMNVEV (reference sequence). Unmatched junction bases numbered 5, after V lost 4 bases and J lost 6 bases. The CDR3 runs to 15 residues. Assay: immunoSEQ multiplex PCR; the TCRdb copy retains only in-frame clones and omits some. The data hold fewer than 85,000 clones, with approximately 87% observed a single time. This chain uses TRBV27 with TRBJ1-6; TRBD1 aligns across 8 bases. The TCR comes from an adult with an advanced solid tumor such as melanoma, head and neck, liver or kidney cancer. This specimen was CD4+ or CD8+ T cells sorted from blood, taken in a trial of the OX40 agonist ivuxolimab. This CDR3 reads CASSSRTGLNSPLHF. The CDR3 DNA sequence: TGTGCCAGCAGTTCCAGGACAGGGCTTAATTCACCCCTCCACTTT.